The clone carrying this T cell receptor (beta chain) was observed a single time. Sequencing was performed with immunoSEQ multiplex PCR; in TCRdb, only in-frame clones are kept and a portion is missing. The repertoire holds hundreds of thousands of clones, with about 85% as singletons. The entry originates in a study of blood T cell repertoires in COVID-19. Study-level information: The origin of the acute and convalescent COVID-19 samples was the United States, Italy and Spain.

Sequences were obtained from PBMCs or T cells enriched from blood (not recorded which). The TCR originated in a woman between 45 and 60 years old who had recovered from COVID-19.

For the CDR3, the DNA is TGTGCCAGCAGCTTAGGGAGGTTAATCTACGAGCAGTACTTC. This codes for CASSLGRLIYEQYF. V and J are TRBV7-2 and TRBJ2-7, with D perhaps TRBD2 (5 bases). Trimming left V 1 base short and J 3 bases short, with 10 bases between. The CDR3 has 14 residues. Germline assignment: CDR1 SGHTA and CDR2 FQGNSA.